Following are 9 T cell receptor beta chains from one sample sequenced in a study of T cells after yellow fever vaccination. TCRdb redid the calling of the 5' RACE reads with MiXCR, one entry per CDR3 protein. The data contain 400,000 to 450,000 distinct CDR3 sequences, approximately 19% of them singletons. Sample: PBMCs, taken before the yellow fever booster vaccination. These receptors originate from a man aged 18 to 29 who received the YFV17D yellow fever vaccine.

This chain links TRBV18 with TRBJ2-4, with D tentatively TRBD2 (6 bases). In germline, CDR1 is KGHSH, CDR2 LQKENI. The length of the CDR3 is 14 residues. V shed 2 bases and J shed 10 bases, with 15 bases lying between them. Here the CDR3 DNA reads TGTGCCAGCTCACCAGGGACTGCTCCTTCTATTCAGTACTTC. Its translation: CASSPGTAPSIQYF.

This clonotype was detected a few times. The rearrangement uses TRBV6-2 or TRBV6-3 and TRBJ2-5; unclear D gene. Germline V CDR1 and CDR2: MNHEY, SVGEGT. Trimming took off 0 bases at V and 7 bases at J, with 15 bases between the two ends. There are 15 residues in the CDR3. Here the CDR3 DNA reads TGTGCCAGCAGTTACTCGAGGCAGTCCGCAGGGACCCAGTACTTC. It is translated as CASSYSRQSAGTQYF.

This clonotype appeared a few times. CDR3 sequence: CASSYSKRGGWGYGYTF. CDR3 DNA sequence: TGTGCCAGCAGTTACTCGAAACGGGGCGGTTGGGGGTATGGCTACACCTTC. This chain uses TRBV6-5 with TRBJ1-2, with TRBD1 as a possible D gene (5 bases). This CDR3 spans 17 amino acids. The germline V gene has CDR1 MNHEY and CDR2 SVGAGI. V was cut by 0 bases and J by 5 bases, with 19 bases left in between.

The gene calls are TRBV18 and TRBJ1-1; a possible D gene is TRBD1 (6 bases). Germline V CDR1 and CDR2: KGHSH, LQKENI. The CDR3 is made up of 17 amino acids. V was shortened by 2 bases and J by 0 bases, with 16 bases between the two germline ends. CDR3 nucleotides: TGTGCCAGCTCACCATCGCCCGGACAGATAATGAACACTGAAGCTTTCTTT. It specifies CASSPSPGQIMNTEAFF.

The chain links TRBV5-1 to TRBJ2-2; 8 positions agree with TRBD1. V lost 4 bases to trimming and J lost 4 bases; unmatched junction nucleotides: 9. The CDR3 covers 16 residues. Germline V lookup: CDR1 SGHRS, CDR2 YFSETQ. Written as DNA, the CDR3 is TGCGCCAGCAGCCTCCGGGACAGGTCGGGCACCGGGGAGCTGTTTTTT. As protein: CASSLRDRSGTGELFF. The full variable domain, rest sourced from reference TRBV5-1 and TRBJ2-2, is KAGVTQTPRYLIKTRGQQVTLSCSPISGHRSVSWYQQTPGQGLQFLFEYFSETQRNKGNFPGRFSGRQFSNSRSEMNVSTLELGDSALYLCASSLRDRSGTGELFFGEGSRLTVL.

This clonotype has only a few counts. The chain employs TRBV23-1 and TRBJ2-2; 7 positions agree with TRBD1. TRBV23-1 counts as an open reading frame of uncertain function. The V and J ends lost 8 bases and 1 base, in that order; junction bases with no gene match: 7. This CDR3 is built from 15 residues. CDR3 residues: CASFDRAKNTGELFF. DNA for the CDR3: TGCGCCAGCTTTGACAGGGCTAAGAACACCGGGGAGCTGTTTTTT.

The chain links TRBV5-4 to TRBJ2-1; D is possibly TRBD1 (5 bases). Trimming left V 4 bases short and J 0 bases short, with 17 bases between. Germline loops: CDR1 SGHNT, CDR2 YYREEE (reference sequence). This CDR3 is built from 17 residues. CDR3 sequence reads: CASSHPTVSSSYNEQFF. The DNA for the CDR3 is TGTGCCAGCAGCCACCCGACAGTAAGTTCCTCCTACAATGAGCAGTTCTTC.

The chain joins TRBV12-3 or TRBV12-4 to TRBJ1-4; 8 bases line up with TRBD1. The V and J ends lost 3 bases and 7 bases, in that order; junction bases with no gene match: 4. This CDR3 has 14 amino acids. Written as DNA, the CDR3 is TGTGCCAGCAGTTTCCGGACAGGGAGTGAAAAACTGTTTTTT. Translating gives CASSFRTGSEKLFF.

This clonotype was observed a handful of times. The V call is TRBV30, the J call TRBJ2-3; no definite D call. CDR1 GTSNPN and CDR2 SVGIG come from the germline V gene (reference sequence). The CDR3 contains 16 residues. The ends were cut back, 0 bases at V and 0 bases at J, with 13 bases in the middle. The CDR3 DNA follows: TGTGCCTGGAGTGTAATAAGGCCAGTTAGCACAGATACGCAGTATTTT. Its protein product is CAWSVIRPVSTDTQYF.